The 18 T cell receptor beta chains reported below all come from one sample, sequenced in a study of patients and donors after allogeneic stem cell transplantation (dated by TCRdb to 2019 to 2021). Libraries were built with RT-PCR. Sequencer: NextSeq 550. TCRdb handled the public reads itself, with Q25 trimming in fastp and clone calling in MiXCR, and kept productive beta chains. A single entry per CDR3 protein holds the most common genes and DNA from its merged rows. Recorded for this sample are some 960,000 distinct CDR3 sequences; more than 15% of them occurred a single time. The ten largest clonotypes hold 5% to 7.5% of the sample. Sequenced input: blood, either unsorted or a sorted T cell fraction (not recorded which). Every receptor here comes from a human donor who was either an allogeneic HSCT recipient or a stem cell or donor lymphocyte infusion donor (not recorded which). It is not recorded whose cells these are; they may come from a transplant donor.

The chain carries TRBV20-1 and TRBJ2-1; D gene unclear. The CDR3 runs 15 residues. The germline V gene encodes CDR1 DFQATT and CDR2 SNEGSKA (reference sequence). Trimming took 0 bases from V and 1 from J, leaving 10 bases between them. CDR3 in DNA: TGCAGTGCTAGAGATTCCGGTATATCCTACAATGAGCAGTTCTTC. Translated, it gives CSARDSGISYNEQFF.

This clonotype was counted many times. This rearrangement joins TRBV6-2 or TRBV6-3 to TRBJ2-1; 9 bases fit TRBD2. Trimming at V came to 0 bases and at J to 8 bases, leaving 8 bases not matched to a gene. The CDR3 is 16 residues long. CDR1 MNHEY and CDR2 SVGEGT come from the germline V gene. CDR3 sequence (DNA): TGTGCCAGCAGTTACTCGAAGGCGGGGGGGAGGGATGAGCAGTTCTTC. It yields the protein CASSYSKAGGRDEQFF.

DNA for the CDR3: TGTGCCAGCCGGGTGGCGGGAGCAACAGATACGCAGTATTTT. Translation: CASRVAGATDTQYF. The genes are TRBV5-6 and TRBJ2-3; 7 bases match TRBD2. From germline, CDR1 is SGHDT and CDR2 YYEEEE. V trimming: 7 bases; J trimming: 3 bases; junction bases outside the gene matches: 8. This CDR3 has 14 residues.

This clonotype was observed a few times. This chain links TRBV3-1 with TRBJ2-5, with 7 bases aligning to TRBD1. Germline V gene lookup returns CDR1 LGHDT and CDR2 YNNKEL (reference sequence). CDR3 length: 15 residues. V gave up 4 bases and J gave up 5 bases; unmatched junction bases: 10. This CDR3 is CASSLRQGMTETQYF. The CDR3 region has the DNA TGTGCCAGCAGCCTTAGACAGGGTATGACGGAGACCCAGTACTTC.

This clonotype was recorded many times. V usage is TRBV9 and J usage is TRBJ2-1; tentatively, D is TRBD1 (5 bases). Germline loops: CDR1 SGDLS, CDR2 YYNGEE. V lost 1 base, J lost 4 bases, and 15 bases lay in between. CDR3 length equals 16 residues. CDR3 nucleotide sequence: TGTGCCAGCAGCGTACTAGGGGCCCCTCCTTACAATGAGCAGTTCTTC. Encoded protein: CASSVLGAPPYNEQFF.

This clonotype was counted only a few times. V is TRBV12-3 or TRBV12-4 and J is TRBJ1-2; 8 bases are shared with TRBD1. This CDR3 comprises 13 residues. Trimming removed 5 bases from V and 4 bases from J; junction bases left unmatched: 3. The DNA for the CDR3 is TGTGCCAGCAGTGGAGGGACAGGCTATGGCTACACCTTC. Translated, it gives CASSGGTGYGYTF.

There are many counts of this clonotype. This rearrangement joins TRBV12-3 or TRBV12-4 to TRBJ2-3; D is ambiguous. Trimming cost V 10 bases and J 2 bases, with 16 bases left between them. This CDR3 is 14 amino acids long. The CDR3 DNA reads as TGTGCCATCACAAGGGCGGAACACACAGATACGCAGTATTTT. Translation gives CAITRAEHTDTQYF.

The rearrangement links TRBV5-1 to TRBJ2-1; D gene uncertain. CDR3 length equals 15 residues. The V and J ends lost 4 bases and 2 bases respectively, with 13 bases between them. Germline assignment: CDR1 SGHRS and CDR2 YFSETQ. DNA of the CDR3: TGCGCCAGCAGCGGTGAGTCGGGCACCTACAATGAGCAGTTCTTC. This translates into CASSGESGTYNEQFF. The full variable domain, with the rest looked up from reference TRBV5-1 and TRBJ2-1, is KAGVTQTPRYLIKTRGQQVTLSCSPISGHRSVSWYQQTPGQGLQFLFEYFSETQRNKGNFPGRFSGRQFSNSRSEMNVSTLELGDSALYLCASSGESGTYNEQFFGPGTRLTVL.

The gene calls are TRBV6-1 and TRBJ2-7; 10 bases align to TRBD2. In germline, CDR1 is MNHNS, CDR2 SASEGT. The junction had 2 bases not matched to a gene; V was cut back by 6 bases and J by 0 bases. The CDR3 is made up of 14 amino acids. The CDR3 DNA reads TGTGCCAGCAGGGGGACTAGCGTCTCCTACGAGCAGTACTTC. Protein product: CASRGTSVSYEQYF.

The chain combines TRBV2 with TRBJ2-4; D unclear. Germline assignment: CDR1 SNHLY and CDR2 FYNNEI. V was cut by 4 bases and J by 4 bases, with 5 bases left in between. The CDR3 covers 12 residues. CDR3 in amino acids: CASSVLKNIQYF. The CDR3 nucleotides read TGTGCCAGCAGTGTCCTGAAAAACATTCAGTACTTC. The complete variable domain, with remaining parts taken from reference TRBV2 and TRBJ2-4, reads EPEVTQTPSHQVTQMGQEVILRCVPISNHLYFYWYRQILGQKVEFLVSFYNNEISEKSEIFDDQFSVERPDGSNFTLKIRSTKLEDSAMYFCASSVLKNIQYFGAGTRLSVL.

There are a few counts of this clonotype. This chain connects TRBV6-1 to TRBJ1-5; 7 bases match TRBD1. The CDR3 spans 14 residues. V gave up 7 bases and J gave up 3 bases; unmatched junction bases: 6. Germline V lookup: CDR1 MNHNS, CDR2 SASEGT. The CDR3 region has the DNA TGTGCCAGCAACGAGGGACAGCTCAATCAGCCCCAGCATTTT. Amino acid sequence: CASNEGQLNQPQHF.

The CDR3 region has the DNA TGTGCCAGTAGTGAAGGGACGACCTACAATGAGCAGTTCTTC. Translating gives CASSEGTTYNEQFF. J is TRBJ2-1 and V is TRBV19; D could derive from TRBD1 or TRBD2 (5 bases each). The CDR3 runs to 14 residues. Trimming shortened V by 5 bases and J by 2 bases, and 10 bases separated the two germline ends. Germline CDR1 and CDR2: LNHDA and SQIVND (reference sequence).

The V and J genes are TRBV9 and TRBJ1-1, with 7 bases that match TRBD1. The V and J ends lost 5 bases and 6 bases, in that order; junction bases with no gene match: 13. Germline V gene lookup returns CDR1 SGDLS and CDR2 YYNGEE. CDR3 length: 15 amino acids. CDR3 in DNA: TGTGCCAGCAGGTTCCTACCGGGACAGAGGCCTGAAGCTTTCTTT. Residues: CASRFLPGQRPEAFF. The variable domain in full, completed from reference TRBV9 and TRBJ1-1, reads DSGVTQTPKHLITATGQRVTLRCSPRSGDLSVYWYQQSLDQGLQFLIQYYNGEERAKGNILERFSAQQFPDLHSELNLSSLELGDSALYFCASRFLPGQRPEAFFGQGTRLTVV.

The CDR3: CASRTTSGREYVNEQFF. The CDR3 region has the DNA TGTGCCAGTAGAACGACTAGCGGGAGGGAATACGTAAATGAGCAGTTCTTC. V and J are TRBV19 and TRBJ2-1; TRBD2 matches at 14 bases. Per germline, CDR1 LNHDA and CDR2 SQIVND (reference sequence). This CDR3 contains 17 residues. With V trimmed by 6 bases and J by 7 bases, 11 bases remained unmatched.

The V and J genes are TRBV3-1 and TRBJ2-1; possibly TRBD1 for D (7 bases). CDR1 is LGHDT, CDR2 YNNKEL, per germline (reference sequence). The CDR3 length is 17 residues. V was pared by 1 base and J by 7 bases, with 20 bases between. CDR3 loop: CASSQGRSPGGWNEQFF. The CDR3 DNA is TGTGCCAGCAGCCAAGGTCGGTCGCCAGGGGGGTGGAATGAGCAGTTCTTC.

The chain employs TRBV5-6 and TRBJ1-3; D uncertain. The CDR3 runs to 16 residues. From germline, CDR1 is SGHDT and CDR2 YYEEEE. V was shortened by 0 bases and J by 2 bases, with 12 bases between the two germline ends. The CDR3 reads CASSLVGSNTGNTIYF. The CDR3 DNA reads TGTGCCAGCAGCTTGGTAGGGTCCAACACTGGAAACACCATATATTTT.

This chain connects TRBV7-6 to TRBJ1-5; no firm D call. Germline V gene sequence: CDR1 SGHVS, CDR2 FNYEAQ. CDR3 length: 16 amino acids. The germline V and J ends were trimmed by 1 base and 0 bases, with 10 bases remaining between them. The CDR3 is CASSLGPRDSNQPQHF. CDR3 DNA sequence: TGTGCCAGCAGCTTAGGGCCCAGAGATAGCAATCAGCCCCAGCATTTT.

This chain joins TRBV7-9 and TRBJ2-3, with 9 positions matching TRBD2. Germline values: CDR1 SEHNR, CDR2 FQNEAQ (reference sequence). J lost 4 bases, V lost 7 bases, and 9 bases had no gene match. This CDR3 contains 15 residues. CDR3 nucleotide sequence: TGTGCCAGCAACAAAGCCGGGACTAGCCCAGATACGCAGTATTTT. Amino acids: CASNKAGTSPDTQYF.